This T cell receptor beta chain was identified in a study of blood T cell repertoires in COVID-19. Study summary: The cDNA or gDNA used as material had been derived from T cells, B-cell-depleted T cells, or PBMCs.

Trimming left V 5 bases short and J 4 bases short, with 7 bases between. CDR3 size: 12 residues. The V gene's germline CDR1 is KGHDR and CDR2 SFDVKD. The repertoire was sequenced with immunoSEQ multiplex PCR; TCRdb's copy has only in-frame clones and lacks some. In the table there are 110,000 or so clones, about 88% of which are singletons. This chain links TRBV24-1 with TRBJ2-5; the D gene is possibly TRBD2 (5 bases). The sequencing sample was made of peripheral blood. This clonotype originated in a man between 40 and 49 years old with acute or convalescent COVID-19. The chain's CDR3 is CATSGGSETQYF. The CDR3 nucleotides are TGTGCCACCAGTGGAGGGTCAGAGACCCAGTACTTC.